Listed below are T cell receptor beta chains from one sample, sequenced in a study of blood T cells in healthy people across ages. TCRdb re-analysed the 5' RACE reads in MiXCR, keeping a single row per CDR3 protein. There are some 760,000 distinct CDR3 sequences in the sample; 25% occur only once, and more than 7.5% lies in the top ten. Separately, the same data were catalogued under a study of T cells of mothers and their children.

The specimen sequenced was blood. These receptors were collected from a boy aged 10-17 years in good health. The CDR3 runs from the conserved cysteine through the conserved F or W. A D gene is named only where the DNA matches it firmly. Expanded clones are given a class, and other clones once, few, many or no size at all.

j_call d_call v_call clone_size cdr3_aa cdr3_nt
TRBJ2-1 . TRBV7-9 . CASSKRTGVRNEQFF TGTGCCAGCAGCAAAAGGACGGGAGTGCGGAATGAGCAGTTCTTC
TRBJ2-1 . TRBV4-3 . CASSQDPRERAYNEQFF TGCGCCAGCAGCCAAGATCCTCGGGAGCGGGCCTACAACGAGCAGTTCTTC
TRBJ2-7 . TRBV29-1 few CSARAPRGYEQYF TGCAGCGCTCGGGCCCCGAGGGGCTACGAGCAGTACTTC
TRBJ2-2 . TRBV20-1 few CSASEGGTGELFF TGCAGTGCTAGTGAGGGGGGCACCGGGGAGCTGTTTTTT
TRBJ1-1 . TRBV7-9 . CASSPRTVENTEAFF TGTGCCAGCAGTCCAAGGACAGTCGAGAACACTGAAGCTTTCTTT
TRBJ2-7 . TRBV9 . CASSAQTGYEQYF TGTGCCAGCAGCGCCCAAACAGGCTACGAGCAGTACTTC
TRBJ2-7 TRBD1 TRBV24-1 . CATSDLPGGAQYF TGTGCCACCAGTGATTTGCCAGGGGGCGCGCAGTACTTC
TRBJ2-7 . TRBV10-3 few CATRDSTGDEQYF TGTGCCACGAGGGACTCCACGGGGGACGAGCAGTACTTC
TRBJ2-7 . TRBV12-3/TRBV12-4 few CASSNRDGPYEQYF TGTGCCAGCAGTAACCGGGACGGACCCTACGAGCAGTACTTC
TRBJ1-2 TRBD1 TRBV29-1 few CSVDPRQGVLGYTF TGCAGCGTTGACCCAAGACAGGGAGTATTAGGCTACACCTTC
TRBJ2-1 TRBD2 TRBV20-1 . CSARLGLAGLHEQFF TGCAGTGCTAGGTTGGGCCTAGCGGGATTGCATGAGCAGTTCTTC
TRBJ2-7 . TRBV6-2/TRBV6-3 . CASSYTRQAEQYF TGTGCCAGCAGTTACACCCGACAGGCCGAGCAGTACTTC
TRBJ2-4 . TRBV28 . CASSSLAGTAKNIQYF TGTGCCAGCAGTTCACTGGCGGGGACGGCCAAAAACATTCAGTACTTC
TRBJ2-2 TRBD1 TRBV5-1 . CASSRGQGGVERTGELFF TGCGCCAGCAGCCGGGGACAGGGGGGCGTAGAAAGAACCGGGGAGCTGTTTTTT
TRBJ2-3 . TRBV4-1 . CASSQVGAGVTDTQYF TGCGCCAGCAGCCAAGTGGGGGCGGGAGTCACAGATACGCAGTATTTT
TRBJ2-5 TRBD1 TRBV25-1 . CASSDHYGTGGQETQYF TGTGCCAGCAGTGACCATTACGGGACAGGGGGTCAAGAGACCCAGTACTTC
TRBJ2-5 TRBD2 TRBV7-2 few CASSLGLAEAETQYF TGTGCCAGCAGCTTAGGACTAGCAGAGGCCGAGACCCAGTACTTC
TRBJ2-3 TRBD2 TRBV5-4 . CASSPLTSGDTDTQYF TGTGCCAGCAGCCCGCTGACTAGCGGTGACACAGATACGCAGTATTTT
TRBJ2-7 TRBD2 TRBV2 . CASRTSGKSSYEQYF TGTGCCAGCCGGACTAGCGGGAAAAGCTCCTACGAGCAGTACTTC
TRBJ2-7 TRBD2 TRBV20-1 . CSASGTTHYEQYF TGCAGTGCTAGCGGGACTACCCACTACGAGCAGTACTTC
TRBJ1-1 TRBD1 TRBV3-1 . CASSRTGRVAETFF TGTGCCAGCAGCAGGACAGGGCGCGTGGCTGAAACTTTCTTT
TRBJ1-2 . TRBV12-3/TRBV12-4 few CASSFTGLHGYTF TGTGCCAGCAGCTTCACAGGGCTACATGGCTACACCTTC
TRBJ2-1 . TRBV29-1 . CSVERPGNYNEQFF TGCAGCGTTGAGAGGCCAGGGAACTACAATGAGCAGTTCTTC